Following are 10 T cell receptor beta chains from one sample sequenced in a study of CD8 T cells in ankylosing spondylitis. TCRdb itself ran the 5' RACE reads through MiXCR, one entry per CDR3 protein. The profile shows some 350,000 distinct CDR3 sequences, roughly 15% of them singletons. The sequenced sample consisted of blood, either unsorted or a sorted T cell fraction (not recorded which). Receptors originate from a male donor with ankylosing spondylitis or in good health (not recorded which).

In this sample, this clonotype turned up a few times. The genes are TRBV5-6 and TRBJ2-2; the D is unclear. Germline V gene data show CDR1 as SGHDT and CDR2 as YYEEEE. The CDR3 is made up of 14 amino acids. V lost 3 bases to trimming and J lost 0 bases, with 6 bases between them. The CDR3 sequence: CASSWDSNTGELFF. The CDR3, as DNA: TGTGCCAGCAGCTGGGATTCGAACACCGGGGAGCTGTTTTTT.

This clonotype was detected only a few times. The V call is TRBV9, the J call TRBJ2-2; no reliable D call. Deletions cut 3 bases from V and 1 base from J, with 7 bases between. There are 14 residues in the CDR3. The germline V gene has CDR1 SGDLS and CDR2 YYNGEE. The CDR3 sequence: CASSALQNTGELFF. The DNA of the CDR3 is TGTGCCAGCAGCGCACTACAGAACACCGGGGAGCTGTTTTTT.

This clonotype was observed a handful of times. The chain has TRBV12-3 or TRBV12-4 and TRBJ2-5; the match to TRBD2 covers 8 bases. Germline trimming cut 6 bases from V and 3 bases from J; bases unmatched to any gene: 6. This CDR3 comprises 14 residues. Here the CDR3 DNA reads TGTGCCAGCAGGGATAGCGGGGCTGAAGAGACCCAGTACTTC. Its translation: CASRDSGAEETQYF.

The gene calls are TRBV7-2 and TRBJ1-1; possibly TRBD1 for D (5 bases). CDR3 length: 16 amino acids. The V end was cut by 6 bases, the J end by 1 base, with 18 bases between. Germline CDR1 is SGHTA and CDR2 is FQGNSA. CDR3 region: CASSVDSSKQNTEAFF. As DNA, the CDR3 is TGTGCCAGCAGTGTCGACAGTTCCAAACAGAACACTGAAGCTTTCTTT.

The table lists this clonotype with a few counts. The rearrangement links TRBV20-1 to TRBJ1-1; weak D call: TRBD1 (5 bases). The germline CDR1 and CDR2 sequences are DFQATT and SNEGSKA (reference sequence). V lost 6 bases to trimming and J lost 5 bases, with 10 bases between them. The CDR3 spans 11 residues. The CDR3 is CSAQKGTEAFF. In nucleotides, the CDR3 is TGCAGTGCACAGAAGGGGACTGAAGCTTTCTTT.

The CDR3 sequence is CASSSRDTVSGNTIYF. CDR3 bases: TGTGCCAGCAGCTCCCGGGACACCGTCTCTGGAAACACCATATATTTT. J is TRBJ1-3 and V is TRBV7-2; TRBD1 might be the D (6 bases). Germline CDR1 and CDR2: SGHTA and FQGNSA. This CDR3 is 16 amino acids long. Between the trimmed V and J ends, which lost 4 bases and 0 bases, there was a span of 13 bases.

This clonotype was counted a few times. The chain employs TRBV7-2 and TRBJ2-7; the D is unclear. The CDR3 length is 13 residues. From germline, CDR1 is SGHTA and CDR2 FQGNSA. The V gene lost 1 base and the J gene lost 5 bases, with 9 bases spanning the gap. The CDR3 DNA sequence: TGTGCCAGCAGCTTAGTTCTTAGGGACGAGCAGTACTTC. It is translated as CASSLVLRDEQYF.

This clonotype was recorded a few times. V gene TRBV7-6 combines with J gene TRBJ2-2, with D possibly being TRBD2 (6 bases). Germline CDR1 and CDR2: SGHVS and FNYEAQ. This CDR3 region has 17 residues. Trimming stripped 4 bases from V and 0 bases from J, with 15 bases between. CDR3 region: CASSSYSSESNTGELFF. CDR3 nucleotides: TGTGCCAGCAGCTCTTACTCTAGCGAATCGAACACCGGGGAGCTGTTTTTT.

This clonotype was recorded a few times. The CDR3: CASSRPGSGRNNEQFF. CDR3 nucleotides: TGTGCCAGCAGTCGCCCCGGATCTGGACGGAACAATGAGCAGTTCTTC. V gene TRBV6-1 combines with J gene TRBJ2-1; D unclear. Germline V lookup: CDR1 MNHNS, CDR2 SASEGT. Deletions cut 5 bases from V and 5 bases from J, with 19 bases between. The CDR3 consists of 16 residues.

This clonotype has a handful of counts. V is TRBV20-1 and J is TRBJ2-3; TRBD2 matches at 9 bases. The CDR3 length is 15 residues. Germline V gives CDR1 DFQATT, CDR2 SNEGSKA (reference sequence). The ends lost 2 bases at V and 2 bases at J; junction bases unmatched: 5. CDR3 nucleotide sequence: TGCAGTGCTAGACCCCTAGCGGGGTTCACAGATACGCAGTATTTT. It specifies CSARPLAGFTDTQYF.